The subject of this entry is one T cell receptor (beta chain). Its antigen is undetermined. The PCR made use of 60 Vbeta and 13 Jbeta primers. Some clones are missing from TCRdb's copy, which holds only in-frame ones; the method was immunoSEQ multiplex PCR. Here the sample spans around 170,000 clones, 80% being singletons. This sample was taken from a study of cytomegalovirus exposure and HLA in healthy donors. The study, taken as a whole, reports: Previous analysis showed most TCR beta V segments were productive about 90% or about 30% of the time. For presence/absence analyses, sequencing depth was assumed to be roughly uniform across donors. TCR sequences were mostly rare, though some public TCRs occurred in many donors.

Germline V gives CDR1 SGHAT, CDR2 FQNNGV. The V gene lost 5 bases and the J gene lost 1 base, with 5 bases spanning the gap. The CDR3 has 13 residues. The sample comprised PBMCs. The TCR comes from a woman in her fifties or sixties in good health and CMV-seropositive. The gene calls are TRBV11-2 and TRBJ2-2; D remains unclear. This chain's CDR3 is CASSRQNTGELFF. The CDR3 DNA reads as TGTGCCAGCAGCCGACAGAACACCGGGGAGCTGTTTTTT.